One and the same sample provided the 10 T cell receptor beta chains below, sequenced in a study of blood T cells in healthy people across ages. A J-beta primer mix and a sample-barcoded 5' primer were used in a second PCR of about 7 to 12 cycles. TCRdb processed the 5' RACE reads anew with MiXCR; each CDR3 protein has one entry. The sample has roughly 800,000 distinct CDR3 sequences; roughly 60% are singletons. The sample consisted of blood. The source is a man aged 25 to 40 in good health.

The CDR3 loop is CASSLAVSYEQYF. CDR3 nucleotide sequence: TGTGCCAGCAGCTTGGCCGTCAGCTACGAGCAGTACTTC. The chain links TRBV7-2 to TRBJ2-7, with no clear D. The length of the CDR3 is 13 residues. Per the germline V gene, CDR1 is SGHTA and CDR2 is FQGNSA. Trimming pared 3 bases from V and 3 bases from J, leaving 9 bases between.

This chain links TRBV6-4 with TRBJ2-3; a weak D match, TRBD2 (5 bases). The CDR3 has 14 residues. Per the germline V gene, CDR1 is MRHNA and CDR2 is SNTAGT. V was clipped by 6 bases and J by 2 bases, with 12 bases between them. The chain's CDR3 is CASSPLANTDTQYF. The CDR3, as DNA: TGTGCCAGCAGCCCCTTAGCGAACACAGATACGCAGTATTTT.

The chain is built from TRBV7-3 and TRBJ2-1; D call uncertain. V lost 1 base to trimming and J lost 10 bases, with 11 bases between them. Germline V gene sequence: CDR1 SGHTA, CDR2 FQGTGA. The CDR3 contains 13 residues. In nucleotides, the CDR3 is TGTGCCAGCAGCTTAAGAGGAAATGAAGAGCAGTTCTTC. Protein product: CASSLRGNEEQFF.

The V call is TRBV5-1, the J call TRBJ1-2, with 7 bases matching TRBD1. Germline V gene sequence: CDR1 SGHRS, CDR2 YFSETQ. CDR3 length: 19 amino acids. V lost 1 base and J lost 3; bases outside the gene matches: 18. The CDR3 DNA sequence: TGCGCCAGCAGCTTGCTCGGCGGGCAACAGGGGCTAATAGACTATGGCTACACCTTC. Protein product: CASSLLGGQQGLIDYGYTF.

The J gene is TRBJ1-2, the V gene TRBV10-3; maybe TRBD1 (5 bases). V was trimmed by 11 bases and J by 4 bases, leaving 32 bases between them. Germline loops: CDR1 ENHRY, CDR2 SYGVKD. This CDR3 is 18 amino acids long. CDR3 sequence (DNA): TGTGCCGCCCTAACAGGAGAAGACGGGGGTCGGGGCCCCTATGGCTACACCTTC. Translated: CAALTGEDGGRGPYGYTF.

The chain combines TRBV15 with TRBJ2-3, with 11 bases identical to TRBD2. Trimming cost V 1 base and J 6 bases; bases outside gene matches: 3. The V gene's germline CDR1 is LNHNV and CDR2 YYDKDF (reference sequence). The CDR3 runs 15 residues. The CDR3 DNA is TGTGCCACCAGCAGAGTAGCGGGGGGGGCGGATACGCAGTATTTT. It translates to CATSRVAGGADTQYF.

The chain carries TRBV7-9 and TRBJ1-5, with 7 nucleotides matching TRBD1. In germline, CDR1 is SEHNR, CDR2 FQNEAQ (reference sequence). This CDR3 has 17 residues. With V trimmed by 4 bases and J by 0 bases, 9 bases remained unmatched. CDR3 DNA sequence: TGTGCCAGCAGCTCTACTCGGGACAGCTATAGCAATCAGCCCCAGCATTTT. Amino acids: CASSSTRDSYSNQPQHF.

Notes on this clonotype: The junction shows a germline mismatch at one end, possibly a read error. The V gene is TRBV4-2, the J gene TRBJ1-2, with D perhaps TRBD1 (5 bases). This CDR3 has 15 amino acids. Germline values: CDR1 LGHNA, CDR2 YNFKEQ. DNA of the CDR3: TGTGCCAGCAGCCAAGAAGGAGGGGCGGCGTCAGGCTACACTTTC. This translates into CASSQEGGAASGYTF.

The V call is TRBV18, the J call TRBJ1-2, with a possible D match to TRBD1 (5 bases). V was shortened by 0 bases and J by 4 bases, with 9 bases between the two germline ends. In germline, CDR1 is KGHSH, CDR2 LQKENI. The CDR3 has 14 amino acids. CDR3 sequence reads: CASSPPGVPYGYTF. The CDR3 coding sequence is TGTGCCAGCTCACCACCGGGGGTTCCCTATGGCTACACCTTC. Based on the CDR3 plus reference TRBV18 and TRBJ1-2, the full variable domain is NAGVMQNPRHLVRRRGQEARLRCSPMKGHSHVYWYRQLPEEGLKFMVYLQKENIIDESGMPKERFSAEFPKEGPSILRIQQVVRGDSAAYFCASSPPGVPYGYTFGSGTRLTVV.

The rearrangement joins TRBV5-1 to TRBJ2-1; TRBD2 is a possible D gene (5 bases). Trimming shortened V by 3 bases and J by 8 bases, and 15 bases separated the two germline ends. Germline loops: CDR1 SGHRS, CDR2 YFSETQ. The CDR3 has 14 residues. CDR3 region: CASSWSQGGDEQFF. In DNA, the CDR3 is TGCGCCAGCAGCTGGTCCCAAGGAGGAGATGAGCAGTTCTTC.